The sequence of this T cell receptor (beta chain) was determined in a study of cytomegalovirus exposure and HLA in healthy donors. The PCR contained 60 Vbeta and 13 Jbeta primers. The data were produced by immunoSEQ multiplex PCR, yet TCRdb's version contains in-frame clones alone and is incomplete. The sample contains 100,000 to 150,000 clones, around 72% of which appear only once. This CDR3 comprises 13 residues. Per germline, CDR1 SGHRS and CDR2 YFSETQ. Deletions cut 5 bases from V and 4 bases from J, with 12 bases between. The chain carries TRBV5-1 and TRBJ2-5; D is perhaps TRBD2 (5 bases). The receptor's source is a man between 25 and 39 years old in good health and CMV-seronegative. The sample was PBMCs. The CDR3 protein is CASSGRGGETQYF. DNA of the CDR3: TGCGCCAGCAGTGGACGAGGAGGAGAGACCCAGTACTTC.